A selection of T cell receptor beta chains follows, all from one sample in a study of T cell changes during pregnancy in multiple sclerosis. The assay was immunoSEQ multiplex PCR, and TCRdb's table has in-frame clones only and misses some. The table has about 38,000 clones, around 89% seen once; the top ten hold about 7%. This specimen consisted of CD8+ T cells from peripheral blood mononuclear cells, obtained in the third trimester of pregnancy. The origin of the receptors is a female donor with multiple sclerosis, enrolled in a pregnancy study. CDR3s include the opening cysteine and the closing phenylalanine or tryptophan. D genes are given only for firm matches. The size entry is marked missing in some rows and otherwise reads once, few, many or a size class.

D,size,J,V,DNA,CDR3
TRBD2,NA,TRBJ2-1,TRBV5-4,TGTGCCAGCAGCTCGGGACTAGCGGTCGATGAGCAGTTCTTC,CASSSGLAVDEQFF
TRBD1,NA,TRBJ1-2,TRBV6-5,TGTGCCAGCAGTCCGACAGGGTGGGACGGCTACACCTTC,CASSPTGWDGYTF
NA,NA,TRBJ2-7,TRBV7-9,TGTGCCAGCAGCTCAGGGGATTCCTACGAGCAGTACTTC,CASSSGDSYEQYF
TRBD1,NA,TRBJ1-2,TRBV5-6,TGTGCCAGCAGCTTAGGACAGGGGATCTTAAGGTATGGCTACACCTTC,CASSLGQGILRYGYTF
NA,NA,TRBJ2-4,TRBV4-3,TGCGCCAGCAGCCAAGGAGTCAGGGACAACCCCTGGGGGGCCAAAAACATTCAGTACTTC,CASSQGVRDNPWGAKNIQYF
NA,few,TRBJ2-7,TRBV2,TGTGCCAGCAGTGAATGGTCAGGGAACGAGCAGTACTTC,CASSEWSGNEQYF
NA,NA,TRBJ2-5,TRBV13,TGTGCCAGCAGCTCGACTACAGGGCCAGAGACCCAGTACTTC,CASSSTTGPETQYF
NA,NA,TRBJ1-3,TRBV9,TGTGCCAGCAGCGTAGGGGGGGGATCTGGAAACACCATATATTTT,CASSVGGGSGNTIYF
TRBD1,NA,TRBJ2-7,TRBV10-3,TGTGCCATCAGTGGGACAGGGGGCCCCTACGAGCAGTACTTC,CAISGTGGPYEQYF
NA,NA,TRBJ2-3,TRBV10-1,TGCGCCAGCAGCGCTCCGGGAAAACGTGGAACAGATACGCAGTATTTT,CASSAPGKRGTDTQYF
TRBD1,once,TRBJ1-2,TRBV6-5,TGTGCCAGCAAACAGGGGGAGGGCTACACCTTC,CASKQGEGYTF
NA,NA,TRBJ2-2,TRBV6-5,TGTGCCAGCAGTTTGAATCGGGATAACACCGGGGAGCTGTTTTTT,CASSLNRDNTGELFF
NA,NA,TRBJ1-5,TRBV6-1,TGTGCCAGCAGTGAATGGGGCTGGGAAGGGGATCAGCCCCAGCATTTT,CASSEWGWEGDQPQHF
NA,NA,TRBJ1-1,TRBV5-4,TGTGCCAGCAGCGTGACAGGCCCTGGAGGAACTGAAGCTTTCTTT,CASSVTGPGGTEAFF
NA,NA,TRBJ2-7,TRBV27,TGTGCCAGCACCTACGAGCAGTACTTC,CASTYEQYF
TRBD1,once,TRBJ2-2,TRBV18,TGTGCCAGCTCACCACAGGACAGGACTTACACCGGGGAGCTGTTTTTT,CASSPQDRTYTGELFF
NA,once,TRBJ1-6,TRBV19,TGTGCCAGTAGTATAGTCCCCGGAGCCCATTCACCCCTCCACTTT,CASSIVPGAHSPLHF
NA,few,TRBJ2-7,TRBV7-2,TGTGCCAGCAGCCGGGGACATAGGGGGGAGCAGTACTTC,CASSRGHRGEQYF
NA,NA,TRBJ1-2,TRBV5-6,TGTGCCAGCAGCCTCGGTGGGGCGCCGTGGACCTTC,CASSLGGAPWTF
NA,NA,TRBJ1-1,TRBV6-6,TGTGCCAGCAGTTACCAGTGGGCAGAAGCTTTCTTT,CASSYQWAEAFF
NA,NA,TRBJ1-1,TRBV6-5,TGTGCCAGCAGTTACGGAGGGGAGAACACTGAAGCTTTCTTT,CASSYGGENTEAFF
NA,once,TRBJ1-3,TRBV6-5,TGTGCCAGCAGAACGGGGTTCGCTGGAAACACCATATATTTT,CASRTGFAGNTIYF
NA,NA,TRBJ2-3,TRBV7-8,TGTGCCAGCAGCTTATGGCGGGGACCCCCAGATACGCAGTATTTT,CASSLWRGPPDTQYF
TRBD1,NA,TRBJ2-7,TRBV5-5,TGTGCCAGCAGAGAACAGGGGGCCCCTTACGAGCAGTACTTC,CASREQGAPYEQYF
NA,NA,TRBJ1-1,TRBV19,TGTGCCAGCCCCGGCCCCTCGGGAGCTTTCTTT,CASPGPSGAFF
NA,NA,TRBJ2-3,TRBV7-8,TGTGCCAGCAGCTTAGCTTACATTGGGAGTCGGGGAAACACAGATACGCAGTATTTT,CASSLAYIGSRGNTDTQYF